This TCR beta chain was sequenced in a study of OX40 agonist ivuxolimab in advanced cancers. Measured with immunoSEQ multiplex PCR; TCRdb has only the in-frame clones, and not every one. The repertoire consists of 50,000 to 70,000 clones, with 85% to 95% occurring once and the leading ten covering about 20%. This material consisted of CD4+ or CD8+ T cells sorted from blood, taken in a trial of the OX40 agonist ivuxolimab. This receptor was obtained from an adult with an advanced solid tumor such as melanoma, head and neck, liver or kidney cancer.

The CDR3 DNA sequence: TGTGCCATCAGTGCCCCGGGACTAGCGTCAGGCCCCTACAATGAGCAGTTCTTC. It yields the protein CAISAPGLASGPYNEQFF. The chain joins TRBV10-3 to TRBJ2-1; 10 bases map to TRBD2. After removal of 4 bases from V and 2 bases from J, the junction contained 11 bases not matched to a gene. The CDR3 length is 18 residues. The germline CDR1 and CDR2 sequences are ENHRY and SYGVKD.